Reported below is one TCR beta chain. Its antigen is as yet unknown. From germline, CDR1 is SGDLS and CDR2 YYNGEE. V was clipped by 2 bases and J by 2 bases, with 3 bases between them. The CDR3 is 12 amino acids. This sample is drawn from a study of T cell responses to AZD1222 COVID-19 vaccine. Overall study: Samples with a second dose at about 4 or about 12 weeks were pooled together.

TCRdb's table, derived via immunoSEQ multiplex PCR, lists solely in-frame clones and lacks some. The data hold about 130,000 clones, with more than 75% observed a single time. Study-level findings and limits: Repertoires were obtained only post-peak T cell response. The sample set comprised mostly white British donors with more females, and clonal diversity was possibly underestimated.

The chain carries TRBV9 and TRBJ2-3, with unresolved D. The source was peripheral blood, collected on day 0 of AZD1222 vaccination. This receptor was obtained from an adult in good health. CDR3 sequence (DNA): TGTGCCAGCAGCGTTAACACAGATACGCAGTATTTT. Its protein product is CASSVNTDTQYF.